The clone carrying this TCR beta chain was observed a handful of times. Using immunoSEQ multiplex PCR, the repertoire was profiled, and TCRdb retains in-frame clones only, with some absent. Of under 450,000 clones listed, about 91% are singletons. CDR1 is MNHEY, CDR2 SVGAGI, per germline. The CDR3 consists of 14 residues. V trimming: 7 bases; J trimming: 9 bases; junction bases outside the gene matches: 12. This entry belongs to a study of blood T cell repertoires in COVID-19. For the study at large: The study drew acute and convalescent COVID-19 samples from the United States, Italy and Spain.

Patients at the Seattle site were enrolled during active infection and followed longitudinally. The V and J genes are TRBV6-5 and TRBJ2-1; 7 nucleotides line up with TRBD1. The source is a woman aged 40-49 years with COVID-19, enrolled during active disease. Sequencing was performed on peripheral blood. CDR3 nucleotide sequence: TGTGCCAGCACAGAAAACAGGGGATGGGGTGAGCAGTTCTTC. Amino acid sequence: CASTENRGWGEQFF.